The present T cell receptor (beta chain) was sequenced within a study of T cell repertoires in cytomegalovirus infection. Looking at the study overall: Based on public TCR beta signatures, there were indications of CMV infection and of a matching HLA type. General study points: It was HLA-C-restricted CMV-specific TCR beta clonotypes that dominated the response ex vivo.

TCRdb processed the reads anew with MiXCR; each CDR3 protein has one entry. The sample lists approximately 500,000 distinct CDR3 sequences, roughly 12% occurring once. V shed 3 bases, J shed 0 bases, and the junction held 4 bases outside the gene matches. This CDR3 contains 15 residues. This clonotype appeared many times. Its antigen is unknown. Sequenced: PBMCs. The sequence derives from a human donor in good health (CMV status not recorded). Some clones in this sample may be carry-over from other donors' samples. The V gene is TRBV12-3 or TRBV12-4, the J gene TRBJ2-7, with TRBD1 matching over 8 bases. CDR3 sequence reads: CASSFRQGHSYEQYF. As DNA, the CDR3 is TGTGCCAGCAGTTTCAGACAGGGGCACTCCTACGAGCAGTACTTC.